This T cell receptor beta chain was sequenced in a study of T cells in localized non-small cell lung cancer. Study-wide results and limits: Detection in adjacent lung was observed for a median 57 of the top 100 tumor clones. Uninvolved neighboring lung showed the greatest T cell clonality, exceeding tumor. In the blood, greater T cell density corresponded to longer overall survival.

After removal of 0 bases from V and 4 bases from J, the junction contained 3 bases not matched to a gene. This CDR3 contains 15 residues. Germline V gene sequence: CDR1 LGHNA, CDR2 YNFKEQ. TCRdb keeps only in-frame clones here, not all; method: immunoSEQ multiplex PCR. Of around 83,000 clones listed, over 60% were seen once; the top ten hold about a fifth. In regard to this clone: The target antigen is unknown.

Here the sequenced sample was PBMCs, taken before any cancer treatment. The TCR originated in a man between 40 and 70 years old with stage II squamous cell lung carcinoma. The V call is TRBV4-2, the J call TRBJ2-4, with 7 nucleotides matching TRBD1. The CDR3 nucleotides are TGTGCCAGCAGCCAAGAACGGGGACAGAAAAACATTCAGTACTTC. Amino acids: CASSQERGQKNIQYF.